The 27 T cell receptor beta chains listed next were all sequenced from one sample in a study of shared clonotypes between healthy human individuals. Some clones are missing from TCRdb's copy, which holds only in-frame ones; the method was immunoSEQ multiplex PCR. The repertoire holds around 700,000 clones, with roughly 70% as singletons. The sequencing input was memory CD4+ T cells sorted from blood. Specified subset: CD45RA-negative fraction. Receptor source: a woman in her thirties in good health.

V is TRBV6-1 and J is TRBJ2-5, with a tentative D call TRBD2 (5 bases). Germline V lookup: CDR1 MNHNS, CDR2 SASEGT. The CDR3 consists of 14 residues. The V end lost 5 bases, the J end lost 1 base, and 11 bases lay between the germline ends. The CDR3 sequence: CASSSTRVQETQYF. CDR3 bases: TGTGCCAGCAGTAGTACGAGGGTCCAAGAGACCCAGTACTTC.

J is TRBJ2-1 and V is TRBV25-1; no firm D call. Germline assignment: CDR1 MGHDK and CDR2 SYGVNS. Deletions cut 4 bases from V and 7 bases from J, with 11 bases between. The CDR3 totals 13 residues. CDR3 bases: TGTGCCAGCAGTGGACCTGGTCTAAATGAGCAGTTCTTC. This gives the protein CASSGPGLNEQFF. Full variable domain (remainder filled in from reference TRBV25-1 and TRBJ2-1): EADIYQTPRYLVIGTGKKITLECSQTMGHDKMYWYQQDPGMELHLIHYSYGVNSTEKGDLSSESTVSRIRTEHFPLTLESARPSHTSQYLCASSGPGLNEQFFGPGTRLTVL.

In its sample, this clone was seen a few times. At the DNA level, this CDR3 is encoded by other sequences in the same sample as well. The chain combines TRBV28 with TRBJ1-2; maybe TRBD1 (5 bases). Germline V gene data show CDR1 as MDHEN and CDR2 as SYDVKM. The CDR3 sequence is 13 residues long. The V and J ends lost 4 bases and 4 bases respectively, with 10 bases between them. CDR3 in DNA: TGTGCCAGCAGTTCCGAGACAGTCTATGGCTACACCTTC. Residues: CASSSETVYGYTF.

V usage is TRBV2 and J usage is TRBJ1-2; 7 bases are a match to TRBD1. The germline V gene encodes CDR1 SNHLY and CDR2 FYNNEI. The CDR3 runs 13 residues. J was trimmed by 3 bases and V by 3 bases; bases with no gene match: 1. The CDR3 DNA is TGTGCCAGCAGTGACGGGACAGACTATGGCTACACCTTC. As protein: CASSDGTDYGYTF. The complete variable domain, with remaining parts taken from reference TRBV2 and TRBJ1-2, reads EPEVTQTPSHQVTQMGQEVILRCVPISNHLYFYWYRQILGQKVEFLVSFYNNEISEKSEIFDDQFSVERPDGSNFTLKIRSTKLEDSAMYFCASSDGTDYGYTFGSGTRLTVV.

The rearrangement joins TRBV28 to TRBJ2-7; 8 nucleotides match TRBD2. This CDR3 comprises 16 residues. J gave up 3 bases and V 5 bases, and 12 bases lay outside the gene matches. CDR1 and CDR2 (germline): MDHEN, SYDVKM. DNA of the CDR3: TGTGCCAGCAGTCCCACCCTCGGGACTAGTCGCTACGAGCAGTACTTC. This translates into CASSPTLGTSRYEQYF. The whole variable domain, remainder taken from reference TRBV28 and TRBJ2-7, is DVKVTQSSRYLVKRTGEKVFLECVQDMDHENMFWYRQDPGLGLRLIYFSYDVKMKEKGDIPEGYSVSREKKERFSLILESASTNQTSMYLCASSPTLGTSRYEQYFGPGTRLTVT.

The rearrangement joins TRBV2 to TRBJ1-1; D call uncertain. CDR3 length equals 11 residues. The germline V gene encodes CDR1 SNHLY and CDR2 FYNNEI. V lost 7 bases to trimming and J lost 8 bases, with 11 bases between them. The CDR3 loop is CASIGAKEAFF. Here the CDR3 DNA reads TGTGCCAGCATAGGAGCCAAGGAAGCTTTCTTT.

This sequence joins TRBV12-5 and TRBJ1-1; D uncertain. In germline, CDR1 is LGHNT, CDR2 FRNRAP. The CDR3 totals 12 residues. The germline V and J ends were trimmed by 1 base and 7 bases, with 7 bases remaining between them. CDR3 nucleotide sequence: TGTGCTAGTGGTTTGGGCGGGGTTGAAGCTTTCTTT. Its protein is CASGLGGVEAFF.

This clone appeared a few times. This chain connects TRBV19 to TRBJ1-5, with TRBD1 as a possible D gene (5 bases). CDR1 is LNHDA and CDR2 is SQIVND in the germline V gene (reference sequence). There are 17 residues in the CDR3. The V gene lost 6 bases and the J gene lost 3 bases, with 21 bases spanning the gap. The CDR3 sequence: CASRFEAGQGFNQPQHF. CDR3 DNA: TGTGCCAGTAGATTTGAGGCGGGCCAGGGATTCAATCAGCCCCAGCATTTT.

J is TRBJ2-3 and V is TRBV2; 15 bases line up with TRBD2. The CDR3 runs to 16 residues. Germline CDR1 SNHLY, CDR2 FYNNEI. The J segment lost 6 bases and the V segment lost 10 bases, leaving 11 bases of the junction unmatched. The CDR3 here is CATRRTSGGGADTQYF. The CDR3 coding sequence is TGTGCCACCCGGAGGACTAGCGGGGGGGGCGCCGATACGCAGTATTTT.

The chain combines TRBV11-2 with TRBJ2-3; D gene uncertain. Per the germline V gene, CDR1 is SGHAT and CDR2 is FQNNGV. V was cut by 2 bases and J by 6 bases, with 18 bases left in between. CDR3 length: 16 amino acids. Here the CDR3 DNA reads TGTGCCAGCAGCTTAAGTATGTCAAGTGCCTGGGATACGCAGTATTTT. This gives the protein CASSLSMSSAWDTQYF. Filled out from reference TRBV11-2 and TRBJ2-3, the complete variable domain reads EAGVAQSPRYKIIEKRQSVAFWCNPISGHATLYWYQQILGQGPKLLIQFQNNGVVDDSQLPKDRFSAERLKGVDSTLKIQPAKLEDSAVYLCASSLSMSSAWDTQYFGPGTRLTVL.

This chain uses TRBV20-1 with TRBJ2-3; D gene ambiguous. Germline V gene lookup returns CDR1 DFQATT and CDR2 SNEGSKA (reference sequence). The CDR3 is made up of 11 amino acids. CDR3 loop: CSGCRASSQYF. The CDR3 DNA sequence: TGCAGCGGGTGTCGAGCAAGTTCGCAGTATTTT.

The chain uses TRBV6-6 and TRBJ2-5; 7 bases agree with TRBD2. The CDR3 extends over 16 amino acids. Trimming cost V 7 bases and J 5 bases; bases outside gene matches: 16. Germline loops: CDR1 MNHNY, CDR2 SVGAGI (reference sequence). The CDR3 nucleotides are TGTGCCAGCATTTCAAGCGGACTAATTAGCGGGGAGACCCAGTACTTC. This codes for CASISSGLISGETQYF.

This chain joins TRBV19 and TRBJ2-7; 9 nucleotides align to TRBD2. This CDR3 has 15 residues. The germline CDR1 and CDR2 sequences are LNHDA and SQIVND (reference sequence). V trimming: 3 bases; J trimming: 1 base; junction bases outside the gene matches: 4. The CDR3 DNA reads TGTGCCAGTAGTATGGGGCTAGCGGGATCCTACGAGCAGTACTTC. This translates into CASSMGLAGSYEQYF. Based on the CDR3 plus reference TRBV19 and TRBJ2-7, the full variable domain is DGGITQSPKYLFRKEGQNVTLSCEQNLNHDAMYWYRQDPGQGLRLIYYSQIVNDFQKGDIAEGYSVSREKKESFPLTVTSAQKNPTAFYLCASSMGLAGSYEQYFGPGTRLTVT.

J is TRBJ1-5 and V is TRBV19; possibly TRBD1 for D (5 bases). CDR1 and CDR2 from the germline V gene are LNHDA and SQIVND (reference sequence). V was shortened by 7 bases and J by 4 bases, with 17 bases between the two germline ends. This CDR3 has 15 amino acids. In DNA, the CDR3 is TGTGCCAGTACCGCTGTCGACAGAACGAATCAGCCCCAGCATTTT. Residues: CASTAVDRTNQPQHF.

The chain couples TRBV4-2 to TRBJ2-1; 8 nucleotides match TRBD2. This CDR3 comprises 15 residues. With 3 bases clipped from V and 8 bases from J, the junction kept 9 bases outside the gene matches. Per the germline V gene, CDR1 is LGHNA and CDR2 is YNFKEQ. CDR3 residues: CASSQGSGSEDEQFF. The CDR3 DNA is TGTGCCAGCAGCCAGGGGAGCGGGAGCGAAGATGAGCAGTTCTTC.

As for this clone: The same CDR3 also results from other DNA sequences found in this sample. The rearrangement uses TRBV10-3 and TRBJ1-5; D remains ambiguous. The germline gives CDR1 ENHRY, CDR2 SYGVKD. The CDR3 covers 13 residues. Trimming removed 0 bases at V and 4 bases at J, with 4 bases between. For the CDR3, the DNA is TGTGCCATCAGTGAGTCCGCTAATCAGCCCCAGCATTTT. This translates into CAISESANQPQHF.

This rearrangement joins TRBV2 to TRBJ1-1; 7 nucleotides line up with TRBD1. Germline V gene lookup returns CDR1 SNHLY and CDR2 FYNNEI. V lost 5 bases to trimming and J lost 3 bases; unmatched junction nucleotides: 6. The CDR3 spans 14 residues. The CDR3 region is CASSREQGYTEAFF. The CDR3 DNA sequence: TGTGCCAGCAGTAGGGAACAGGGGTACACTGAAGCTTTCTTT.

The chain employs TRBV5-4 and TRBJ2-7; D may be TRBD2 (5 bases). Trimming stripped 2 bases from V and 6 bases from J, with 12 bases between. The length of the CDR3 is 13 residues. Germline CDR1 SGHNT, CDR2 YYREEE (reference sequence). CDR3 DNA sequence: TGTGCCAGCAGCTTCGGGGTGGTTGCCGAGCAGTACTTC. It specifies CASSFGVVAEQYF.

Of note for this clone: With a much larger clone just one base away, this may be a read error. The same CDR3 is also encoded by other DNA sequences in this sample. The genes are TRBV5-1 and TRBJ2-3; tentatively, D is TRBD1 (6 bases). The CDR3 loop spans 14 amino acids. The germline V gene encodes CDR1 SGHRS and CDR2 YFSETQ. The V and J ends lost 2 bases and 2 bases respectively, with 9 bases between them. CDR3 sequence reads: CASSFGTLTDTQYF. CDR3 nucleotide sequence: TGCGCCAGCAGCTTCGGGACACTCACAGATACGCAGTATTTT.

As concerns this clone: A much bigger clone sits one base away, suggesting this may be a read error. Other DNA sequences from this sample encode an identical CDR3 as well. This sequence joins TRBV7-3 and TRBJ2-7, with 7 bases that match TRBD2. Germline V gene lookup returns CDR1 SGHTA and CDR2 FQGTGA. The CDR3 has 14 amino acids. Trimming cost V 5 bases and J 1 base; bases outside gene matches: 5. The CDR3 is CASSLQRDSYEQYF. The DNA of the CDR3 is TGTGCCAGCAGCCTCCAGCGGGATTCCTACGAGCAGTACTTC. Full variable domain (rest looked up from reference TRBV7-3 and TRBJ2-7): GAGVSQTPSNKVTEKGKYVELRCDPISGHTALYWYRQSLGQGPEFLIYFQGTGAADDSGLPNDRFFAVRPEGSVSTLKIQRTERGDSAVYLCASSLQRDSYEQYFGPGTRLTVT.

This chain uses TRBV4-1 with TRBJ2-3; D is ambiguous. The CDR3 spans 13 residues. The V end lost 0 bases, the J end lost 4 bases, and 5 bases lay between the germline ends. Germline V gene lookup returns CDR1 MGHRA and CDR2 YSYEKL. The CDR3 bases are TGCGCCAGCAGCCAAGATACCCCAGATACGCAGTATTTT. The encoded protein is CASSQDTPDTQYF.

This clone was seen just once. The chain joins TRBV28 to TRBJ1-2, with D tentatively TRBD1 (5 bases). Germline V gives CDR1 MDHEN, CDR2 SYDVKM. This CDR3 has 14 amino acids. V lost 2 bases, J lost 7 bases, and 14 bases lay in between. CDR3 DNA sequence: TGTGCCAGCAGTTTAGACGCGGGGGTAGTTGGCTACACCTTC. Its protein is CASSLDAGVVGYTF.

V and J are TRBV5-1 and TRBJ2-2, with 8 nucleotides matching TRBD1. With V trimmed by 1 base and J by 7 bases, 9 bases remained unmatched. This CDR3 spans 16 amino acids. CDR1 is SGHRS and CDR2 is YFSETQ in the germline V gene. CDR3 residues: CASSLLGQGSGGELFF. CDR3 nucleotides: TGCGCCAGCAGCTTGCTTGGACAGGGATCGGGCGGGGAGCTGTTTTTT.

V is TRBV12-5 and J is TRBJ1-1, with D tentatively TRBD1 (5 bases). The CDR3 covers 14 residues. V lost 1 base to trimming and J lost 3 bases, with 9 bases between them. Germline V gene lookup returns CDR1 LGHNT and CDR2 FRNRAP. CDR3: CASGLEGPHTEAFF. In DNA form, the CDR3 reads TGTGCTAGTGGTTTGGAGGGGCCTCACACTGAAGCTTTCTTT.

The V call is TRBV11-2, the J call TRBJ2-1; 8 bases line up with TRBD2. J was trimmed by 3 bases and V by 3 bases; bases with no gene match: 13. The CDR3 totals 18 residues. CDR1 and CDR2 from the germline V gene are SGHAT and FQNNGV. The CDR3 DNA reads TGTGCCAGCAGCTTCTTGGCTAGCGGGTCATCCATCTACAATGAGCAGTTCTTC. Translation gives CASSFLASGSSIYNEQFF.

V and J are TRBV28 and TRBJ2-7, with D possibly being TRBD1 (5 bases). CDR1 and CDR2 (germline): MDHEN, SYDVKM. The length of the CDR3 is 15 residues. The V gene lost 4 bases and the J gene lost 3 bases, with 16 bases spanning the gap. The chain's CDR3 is CASSSQFYRYYEQYF. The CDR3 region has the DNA TGTGCCAGCAGTTCTCAATTTTACAGGTACTACGAGCAGTACTTC.

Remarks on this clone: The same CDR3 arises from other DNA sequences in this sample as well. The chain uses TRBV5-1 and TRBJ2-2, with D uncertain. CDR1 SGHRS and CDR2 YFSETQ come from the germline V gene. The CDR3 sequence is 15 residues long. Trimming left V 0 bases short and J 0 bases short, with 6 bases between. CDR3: CASSLGGSNTGELFF. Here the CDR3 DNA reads TGCGCCAGCAGCTTGGGGGGTTCGAACACCGGGGAGCTGTTTTTT.